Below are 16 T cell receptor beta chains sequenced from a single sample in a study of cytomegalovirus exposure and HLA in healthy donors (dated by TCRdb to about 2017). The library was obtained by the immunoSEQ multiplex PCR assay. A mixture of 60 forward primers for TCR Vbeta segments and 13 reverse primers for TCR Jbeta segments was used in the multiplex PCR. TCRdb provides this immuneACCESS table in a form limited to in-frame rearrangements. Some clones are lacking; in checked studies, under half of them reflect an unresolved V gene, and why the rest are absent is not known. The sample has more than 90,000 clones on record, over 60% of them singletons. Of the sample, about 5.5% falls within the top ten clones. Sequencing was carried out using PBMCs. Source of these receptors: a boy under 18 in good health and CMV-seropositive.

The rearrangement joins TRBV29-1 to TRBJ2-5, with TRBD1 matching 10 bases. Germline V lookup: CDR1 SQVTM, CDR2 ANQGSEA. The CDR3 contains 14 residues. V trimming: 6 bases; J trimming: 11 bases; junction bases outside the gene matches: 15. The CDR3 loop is CSVGTGTGVREQYF. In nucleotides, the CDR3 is TGCAGCGTCGGTACCGGGACAGGGGTGCGGGAGCAGTACTTC.

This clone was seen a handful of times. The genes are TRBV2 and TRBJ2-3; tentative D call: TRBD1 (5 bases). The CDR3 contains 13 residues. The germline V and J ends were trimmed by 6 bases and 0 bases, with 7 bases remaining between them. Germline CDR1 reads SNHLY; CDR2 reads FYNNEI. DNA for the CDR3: TGTGCCAGCAGGACAGAGAGCACAGATACGCAGTATTTT. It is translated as CASRTESTDTQYF.

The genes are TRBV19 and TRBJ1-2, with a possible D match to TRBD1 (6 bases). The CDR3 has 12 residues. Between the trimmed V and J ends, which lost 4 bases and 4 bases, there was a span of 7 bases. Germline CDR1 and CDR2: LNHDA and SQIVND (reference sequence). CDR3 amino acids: CASSRTVYGYTF. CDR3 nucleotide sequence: TGTGCCAGTAGTAGGACAGTCTATGGCTACACCTTC. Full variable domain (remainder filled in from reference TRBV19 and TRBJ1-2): DGGITQSPKYLFRKEGQNVTLSCEQNLNHDAMYWYRQDPGQGLRLIYYSQIVNDFQKGDIAEGYSVSREKKESFPLTVTSAQKNPTAFYLCASSRTVYGYTFGSGTRLTVV.

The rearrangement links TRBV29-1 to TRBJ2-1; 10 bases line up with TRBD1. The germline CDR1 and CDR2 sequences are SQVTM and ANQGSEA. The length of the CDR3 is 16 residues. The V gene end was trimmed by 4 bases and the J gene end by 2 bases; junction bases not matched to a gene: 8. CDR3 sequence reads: CSVVGMDRGAYNEQFF. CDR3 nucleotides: TGCAGCGTTGTTGGGATGGACAGGGGGGCCTACAATGAGCAGTTCTTC.

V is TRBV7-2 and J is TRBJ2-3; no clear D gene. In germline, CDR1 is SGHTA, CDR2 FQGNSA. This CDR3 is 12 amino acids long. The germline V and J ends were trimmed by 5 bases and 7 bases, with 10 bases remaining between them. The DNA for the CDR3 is TGTGCCAGCAGCCCCAATCCAAATACGCAGTATTTT. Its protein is CASSPNPNTQYF.

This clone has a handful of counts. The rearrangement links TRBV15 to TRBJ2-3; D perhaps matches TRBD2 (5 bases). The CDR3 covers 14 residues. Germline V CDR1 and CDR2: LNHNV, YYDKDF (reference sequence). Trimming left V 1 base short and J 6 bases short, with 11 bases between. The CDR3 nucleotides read TGTGCCACCAGCAGAGGGACTGCCGTCGATACGCAGTATTTT. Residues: CATSRGTAVDTQYF. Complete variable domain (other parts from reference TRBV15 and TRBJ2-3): DAMVIQNPRYQVTQFGKPVTLSCSQTLNHNVMYWYQQKSSQAPKLLFHYYDKDFNNEADTPDNFQSRRPNTSFCFLDIRSPGLGDTAMYLCATSRGTAVDTQYFGPGTRLTVL.

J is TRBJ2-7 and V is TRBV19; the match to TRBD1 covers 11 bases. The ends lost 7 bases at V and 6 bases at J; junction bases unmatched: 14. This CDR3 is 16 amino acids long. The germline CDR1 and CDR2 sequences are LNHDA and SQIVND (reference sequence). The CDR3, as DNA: TGTGCCAGTACTTCAAGATTGGGACAGGGGGTAGGCGAGCAGTACTTC. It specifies CASTSRLGQGVGEQYF.

The CDR3 loop is CAWSAGQGSGELFF. The CDR3 DNA follows: TGTGCCTGGAGTGCCGGACAGGGGTCCGGGGAGCTGTTTTTT. V and J are TRBV30 and TRBJ2-2; TRBD1 matches 9 bases. The CDR3 consists of 14 residues. Germline V gene data show CDR1 as GTSNPN and CDR2 as SVGIG (reference sequence). Trimming removed 1 base from V and 6 bases from J; junction bases left unmatched: 3.

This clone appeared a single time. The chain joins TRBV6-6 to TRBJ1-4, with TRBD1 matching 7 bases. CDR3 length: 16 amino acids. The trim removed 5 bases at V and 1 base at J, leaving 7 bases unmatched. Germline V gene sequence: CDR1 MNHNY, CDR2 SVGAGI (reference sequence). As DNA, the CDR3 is TGTGCCAGCAGTCGAGGGGGCGCTTTAACTAATGAAAAACTGTTTTTT. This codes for CASSRGGALTNEKLFF.

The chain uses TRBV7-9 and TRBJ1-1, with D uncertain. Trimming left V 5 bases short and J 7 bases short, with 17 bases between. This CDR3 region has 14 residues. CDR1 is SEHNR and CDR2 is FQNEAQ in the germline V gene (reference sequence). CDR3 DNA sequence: TGTGCCAGCAGCGCGGGCAGGTCTTTCTTTGAAGCTTTCTTT. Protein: CASSAGRSFFEAFF.

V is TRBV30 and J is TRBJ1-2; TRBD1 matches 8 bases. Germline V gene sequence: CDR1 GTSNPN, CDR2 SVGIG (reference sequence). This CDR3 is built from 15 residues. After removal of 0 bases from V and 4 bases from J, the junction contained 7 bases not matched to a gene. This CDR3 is CAWSVQGGASYGYTF. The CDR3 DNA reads TGTGCCTGGAGTGTACAGGGGGGCGCGTCCTATGGCTACACCTTC.

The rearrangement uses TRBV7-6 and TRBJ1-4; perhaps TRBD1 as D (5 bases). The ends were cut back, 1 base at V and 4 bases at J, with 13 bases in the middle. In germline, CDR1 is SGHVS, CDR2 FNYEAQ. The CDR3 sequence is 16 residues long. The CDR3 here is CASSLVGVLGNEKLFF. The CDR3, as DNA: TGTGCCAGCAGCTTAGTAGGGGTACTGGGTAATGAAAAACTGTTTTTT.

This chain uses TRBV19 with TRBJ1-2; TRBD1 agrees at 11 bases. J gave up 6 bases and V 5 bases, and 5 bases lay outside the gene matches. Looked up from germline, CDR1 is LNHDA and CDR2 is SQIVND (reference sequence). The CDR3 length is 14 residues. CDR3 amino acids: CASSGQGAPHGYTF. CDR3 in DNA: TGTGCCAGTAGTGGACAGGGGGCTCCTCATGGCTACACCTTC.

CDR3 loop: CASSLTPENTGELFF. The CDR3, as DNA: TGCGCCAGCAGCTTGACCCCAGAAAACACCGGGGAGCTGTTTTTT. The chain uses TRBV5-1 and TRBJ2-2; D remains ambiguous. V lost 1 base and J lost 2, with 9 bases in between. Germline CDR1 and CDR2: SGHRS and YFSETQ. There are 15 residues in the CDR3. The full variable domain, its missing parts supplied by reference TRBV5-1 and TRBJ2-2, is KAGVTQTPRYLIKTRGQQVTLSCSPISGHRSVSWYQQTPGQGLQFLFEYFSETQRNKGNFPGRFSGRQFSNSRSEMNVSTLELGDSALYLCASSLTPENTGELFFGEGSRLTVL.

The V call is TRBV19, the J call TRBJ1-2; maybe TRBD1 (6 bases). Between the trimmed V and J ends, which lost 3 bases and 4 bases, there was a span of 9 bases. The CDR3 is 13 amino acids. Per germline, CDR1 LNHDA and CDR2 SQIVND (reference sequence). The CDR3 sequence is CASSIGQPYGYTF. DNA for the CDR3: TGTGCCAGTAGTATCGGACAGCCCTATGGCTACACCTTC.

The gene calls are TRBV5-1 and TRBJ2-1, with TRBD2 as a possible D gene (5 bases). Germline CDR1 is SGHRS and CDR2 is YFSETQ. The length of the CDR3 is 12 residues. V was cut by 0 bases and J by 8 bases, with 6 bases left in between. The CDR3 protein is CASSLDSDEQFF. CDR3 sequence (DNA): TGCGCCAGCAGCTTGGATAGCGATGAGCAGTTCTTC.